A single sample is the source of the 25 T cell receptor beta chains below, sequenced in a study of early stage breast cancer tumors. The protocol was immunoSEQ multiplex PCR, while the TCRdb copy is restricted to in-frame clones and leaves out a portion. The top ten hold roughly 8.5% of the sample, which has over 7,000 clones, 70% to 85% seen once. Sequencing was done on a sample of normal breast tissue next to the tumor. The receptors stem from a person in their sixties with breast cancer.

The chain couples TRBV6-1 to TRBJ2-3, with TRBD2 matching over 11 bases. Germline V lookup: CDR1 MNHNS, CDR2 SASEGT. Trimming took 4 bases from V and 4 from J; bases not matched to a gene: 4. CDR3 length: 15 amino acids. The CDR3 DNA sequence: TGTGCCAGCAGTGTTACTAGCGGGGGAGCAGATACGCAGTATTTT. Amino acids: CASSVTSGGADTQYF.

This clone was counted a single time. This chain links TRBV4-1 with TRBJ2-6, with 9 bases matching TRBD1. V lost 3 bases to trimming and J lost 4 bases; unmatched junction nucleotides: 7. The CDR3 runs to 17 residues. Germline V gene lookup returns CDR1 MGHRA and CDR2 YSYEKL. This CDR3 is CASSHLGQGRGANVLTF. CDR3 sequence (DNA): TGCGCCAGCAGCCATCTAGGACAGGGGAGAGGGGCCAACGTCCTGACTTTC.

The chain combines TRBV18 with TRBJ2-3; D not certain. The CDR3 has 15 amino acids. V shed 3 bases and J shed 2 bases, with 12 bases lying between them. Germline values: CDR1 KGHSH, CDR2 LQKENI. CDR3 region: CASSPPGPHTDTQYF. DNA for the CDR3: TGTGCCAGCTCACCCCCCGGGCCCCACACAGATACGCAGTATTTT.

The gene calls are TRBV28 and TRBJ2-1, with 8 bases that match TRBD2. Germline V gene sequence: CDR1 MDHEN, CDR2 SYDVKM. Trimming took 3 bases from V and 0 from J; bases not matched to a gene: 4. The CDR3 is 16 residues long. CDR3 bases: TGTGCCAGCAGTTTCTCGAGCGGGAGCTCCTACAATGAGCAGTTCTTC. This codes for CASSFSSGSSYNEQFF.

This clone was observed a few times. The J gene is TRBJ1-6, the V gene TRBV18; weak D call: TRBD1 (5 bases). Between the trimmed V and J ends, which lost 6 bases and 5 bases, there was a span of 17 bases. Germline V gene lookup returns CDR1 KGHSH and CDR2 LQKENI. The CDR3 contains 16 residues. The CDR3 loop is CASSPLGAGDNSPLHF. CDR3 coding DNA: TGTGCCAGCTCCCCTCTAGGGGCAGGTGATAATTCACCCCTCCACTTT.

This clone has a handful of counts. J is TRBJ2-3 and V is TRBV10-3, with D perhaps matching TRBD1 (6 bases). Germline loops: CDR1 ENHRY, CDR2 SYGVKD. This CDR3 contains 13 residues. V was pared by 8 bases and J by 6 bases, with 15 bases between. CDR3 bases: TGTGCCATCGGGGGCCTAGAGCGGGATACGCAGTATTTT. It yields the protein CAIGGLERDTQYF.

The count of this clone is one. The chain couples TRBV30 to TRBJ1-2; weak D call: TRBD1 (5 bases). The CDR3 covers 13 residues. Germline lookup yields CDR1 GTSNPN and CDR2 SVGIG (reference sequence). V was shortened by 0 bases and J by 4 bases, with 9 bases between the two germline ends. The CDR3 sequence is CAWSVDSGYGYTF. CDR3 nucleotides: TGTGCCTGGAGTGTAGACAGCGGCTATGGCTACACCTTC.

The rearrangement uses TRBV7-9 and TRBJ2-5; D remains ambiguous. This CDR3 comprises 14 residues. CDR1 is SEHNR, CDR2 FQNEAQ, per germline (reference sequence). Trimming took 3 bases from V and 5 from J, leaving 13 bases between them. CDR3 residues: CASSLKGLGETQYF. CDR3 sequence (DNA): TGTGCCAGCAGCTTGAAGGGATTGGGGGAGACCCAGTACTTC.

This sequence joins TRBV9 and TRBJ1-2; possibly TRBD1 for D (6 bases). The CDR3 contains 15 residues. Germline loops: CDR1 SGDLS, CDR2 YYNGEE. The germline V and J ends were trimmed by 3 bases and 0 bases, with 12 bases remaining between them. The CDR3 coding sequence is TGTGCCAGCAGCGCGCTTGAGGGGGCTAACTATGGCTACACCTTC. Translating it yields CASSALEGANYGYTF.

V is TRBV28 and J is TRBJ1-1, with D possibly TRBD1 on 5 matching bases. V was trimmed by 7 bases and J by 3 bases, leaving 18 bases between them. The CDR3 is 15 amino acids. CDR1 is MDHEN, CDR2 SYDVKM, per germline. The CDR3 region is CASKPPGALHTEAFF. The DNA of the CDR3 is TGTGCCAGCAAACCCCCCGGGGCACTCCACACTGAAGCTTTCTTT.

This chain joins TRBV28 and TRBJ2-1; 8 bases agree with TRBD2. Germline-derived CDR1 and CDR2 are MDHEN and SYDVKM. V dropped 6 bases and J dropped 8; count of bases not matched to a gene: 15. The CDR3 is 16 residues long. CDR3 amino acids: CASSPTRTSFDDEQFF. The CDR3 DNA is TGTGCCAGCAGCCCTACCCGGACTAGCTTCGACGATGAGCAGTTCTTC.

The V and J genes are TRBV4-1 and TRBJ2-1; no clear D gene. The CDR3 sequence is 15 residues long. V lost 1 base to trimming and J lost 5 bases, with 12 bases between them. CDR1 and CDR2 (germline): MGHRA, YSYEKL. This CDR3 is CASSQGLGGHNEQFF. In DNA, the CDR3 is TGCGCCAGCAGCCAAGGGCTGGGCGGCCACAATGAGCAGTTCTTC.

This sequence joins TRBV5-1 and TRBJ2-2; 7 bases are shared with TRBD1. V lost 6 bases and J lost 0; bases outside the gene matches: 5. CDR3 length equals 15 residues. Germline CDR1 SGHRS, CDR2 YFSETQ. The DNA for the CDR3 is TGCGCCAGCAACTTACAGGGGACGAACACCGGGGAGCTGTTTTTT. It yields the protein CASNLQGTNTGELFF.

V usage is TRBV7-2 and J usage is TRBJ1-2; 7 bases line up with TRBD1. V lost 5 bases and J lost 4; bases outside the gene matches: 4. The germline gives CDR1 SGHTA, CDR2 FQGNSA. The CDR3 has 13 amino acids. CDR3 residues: CASSPQGFYGYTF. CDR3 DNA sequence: TGTGCCAGCAGCCCACAGGGGTTCTATGGCTACACCTTC.

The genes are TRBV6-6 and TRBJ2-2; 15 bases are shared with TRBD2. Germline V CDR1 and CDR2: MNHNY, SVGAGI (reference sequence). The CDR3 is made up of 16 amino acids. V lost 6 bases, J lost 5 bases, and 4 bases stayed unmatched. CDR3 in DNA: TGTGCCAGCAGCCGAGGACTAGCGGGGGGGACCGGGGAGCTGTTTTTT. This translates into CASSRGLAGGTGELFF.

The CDR3 loop reads CASSIPGSGNTIYF. DNA of the CDR3: TGTGCCAGTAGTATTCCGGGCTCTGGAAACACCATATATTTT. This chain connects TRBV19 to TRBJ1-3; D unresolved. Germline V gene sequence: CDR1 LNHDA, CDR2 SQIVND (reference sequence). V lost 3 bases and J 0 bases, leaving 6 bases between the germline ends. The CDR3 runs to 14 residues.

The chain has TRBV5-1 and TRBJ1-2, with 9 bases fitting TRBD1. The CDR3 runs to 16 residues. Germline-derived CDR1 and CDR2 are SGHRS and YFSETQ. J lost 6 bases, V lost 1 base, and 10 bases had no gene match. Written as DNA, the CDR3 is TGCGCCAGCAGCTTGCCCGGACAGGGGCAAAAGAATGGCTACACCTTC. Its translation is CASSLPGQGQKNGYTF.

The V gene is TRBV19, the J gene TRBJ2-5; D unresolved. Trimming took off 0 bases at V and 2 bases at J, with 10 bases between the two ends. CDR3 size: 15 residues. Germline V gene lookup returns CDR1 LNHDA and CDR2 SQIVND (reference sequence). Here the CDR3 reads CASSIDATVQETQYF. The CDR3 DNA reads TGTGCCAGTAGTATAGATGCCACAGTTCAAGAGACCCAGTACTTC.

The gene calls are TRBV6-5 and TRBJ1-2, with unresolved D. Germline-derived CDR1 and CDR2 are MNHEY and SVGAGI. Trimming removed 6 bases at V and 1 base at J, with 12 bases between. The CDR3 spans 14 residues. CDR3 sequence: CASSSDGVNYGYTF. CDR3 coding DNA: TGTGCCAGCAGCTCGGACGGTGTTAACTATGGCTACACCTTC.

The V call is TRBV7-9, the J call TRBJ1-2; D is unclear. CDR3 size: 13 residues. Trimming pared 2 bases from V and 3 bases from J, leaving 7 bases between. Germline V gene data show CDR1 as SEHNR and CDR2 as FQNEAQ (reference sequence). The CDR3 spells CASSLLRDYGYTF. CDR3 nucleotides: TGTGCCAGCAGCTTATTAAGGGACTATGGCTACACCTTC.

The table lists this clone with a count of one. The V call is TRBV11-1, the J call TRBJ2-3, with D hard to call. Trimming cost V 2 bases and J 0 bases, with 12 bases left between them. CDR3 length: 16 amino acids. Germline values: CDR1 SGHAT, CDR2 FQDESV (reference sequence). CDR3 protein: CASSLLDASSTDTQYF. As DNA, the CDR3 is TGTGCCAGCAGCTTATTGGACGCCTCTAGCACAGATACGCAGTATTTT.

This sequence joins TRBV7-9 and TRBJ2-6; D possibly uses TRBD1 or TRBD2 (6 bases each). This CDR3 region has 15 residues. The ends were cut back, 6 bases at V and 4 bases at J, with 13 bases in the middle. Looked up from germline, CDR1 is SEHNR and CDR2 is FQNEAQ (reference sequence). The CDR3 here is CASRPGGAGANVLTF. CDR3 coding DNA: TGTGCCAGCAGGCCCGGGGGCGCCGGGGCCAACGTCCTGACTTTC.

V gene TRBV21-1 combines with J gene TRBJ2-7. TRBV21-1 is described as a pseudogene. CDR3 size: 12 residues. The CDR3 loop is CASSKALREQYF. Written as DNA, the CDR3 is TGTGCCAGCAGCAAAGCGCTAAGGGAGCAGTACTTC.

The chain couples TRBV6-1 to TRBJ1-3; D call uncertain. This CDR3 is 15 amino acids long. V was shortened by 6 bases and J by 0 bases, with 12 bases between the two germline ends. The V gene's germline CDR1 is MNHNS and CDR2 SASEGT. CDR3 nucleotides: TGTGCCAGCAGGACACTTATAAGCTCTGGAAACACCATATATTTT. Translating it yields CASRTLISSGNTIYF.

The chain's CDR3 is CASSIDSAGYYGYTF. CDR3 nucleotide sequence: TGTGCCAGTAGTATAGATAGTGCAGGGTACTATGGCTACACCTTC. The V call is TRBV19, the J call TRBJ1-2, with D possibly matching TRBD1 (5 bases). V was trimmed by 0 bases and J by 3 bases, leaving 11 bases between them. CDR3 length: 15 amino acids. Germline CDR1 and CDR2: LNHDA and SQIVND (reference sequence).